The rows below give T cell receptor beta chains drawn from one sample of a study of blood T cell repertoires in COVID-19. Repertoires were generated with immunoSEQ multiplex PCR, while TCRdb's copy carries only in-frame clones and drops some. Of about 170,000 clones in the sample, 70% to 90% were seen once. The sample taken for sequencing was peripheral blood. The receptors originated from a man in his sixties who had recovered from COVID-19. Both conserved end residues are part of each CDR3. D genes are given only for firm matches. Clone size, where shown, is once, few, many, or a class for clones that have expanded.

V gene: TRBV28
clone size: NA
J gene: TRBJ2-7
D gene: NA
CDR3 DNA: TGTGCCAGCACGATTCCAGGGGTCCTCTACGAGCAGTACTTC
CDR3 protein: CASTIPGVLYEQYF

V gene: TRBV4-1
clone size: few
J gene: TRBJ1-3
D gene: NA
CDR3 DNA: TGCGCCAGCAGCTCGAATACACAGGGAGGGGCTGGAAACACCATATATTTT
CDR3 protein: CASSSNTQGGAGNTIYF

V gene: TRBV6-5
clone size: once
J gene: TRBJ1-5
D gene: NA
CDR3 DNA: TGTGCCAGCAGTTACTCCCTTCGGAGCAATCAGCCCCAGCATTTT
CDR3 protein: CASSYSLRSNQPQHF

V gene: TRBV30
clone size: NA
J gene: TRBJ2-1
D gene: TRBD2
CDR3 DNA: TGTGCCTGGAGTCGGACTAGCGGCTACAATGAGCAGTTCTTC
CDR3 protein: CAWSRTSGYNEQFF

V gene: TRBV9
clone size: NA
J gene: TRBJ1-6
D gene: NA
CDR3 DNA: TGTGCCAGCAGCGTAGGTCTACAGGTCTATAATTCACCCCTCCACTTT
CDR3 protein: CASSVGLQVYNSPLHF

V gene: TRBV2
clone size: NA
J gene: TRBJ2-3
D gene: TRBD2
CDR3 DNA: TGTGCCAGCAGTGCTCGCGGGACTAGCGGTACAGATACGCAGTATTTT
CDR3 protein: CASSARGTSGTDTQYF

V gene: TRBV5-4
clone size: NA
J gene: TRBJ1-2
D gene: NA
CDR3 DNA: TGTGCCAGCAGTGATGCGAGGGAGGGCTATGGCTACACCTTC
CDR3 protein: CASSDAREGYGYTF

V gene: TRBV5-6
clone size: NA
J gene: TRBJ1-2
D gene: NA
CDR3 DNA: TGTGCCAGCAGCTTGGGCGCGGTTACCGCCTCTGGCTACACCTTC
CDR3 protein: CASSLGAVTASGYTF

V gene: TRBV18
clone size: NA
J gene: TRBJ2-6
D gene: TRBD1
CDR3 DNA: TGTGCCAGCTCACCGGGACAGGGGTCCAGCTCTGGGGCCAACGTCCTGACTTTC
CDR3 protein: CASSPGQGSSSGANVLTF

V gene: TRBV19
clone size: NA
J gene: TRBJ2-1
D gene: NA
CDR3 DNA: TGTGCCAGCGGACAAGTGAATGAGCAGTTCTTC
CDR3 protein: CASGQVNEQFF

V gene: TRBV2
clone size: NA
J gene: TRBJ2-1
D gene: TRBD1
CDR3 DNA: TGTGCCAGCAGAGAACAGGGGACGTCCTACAATGAGCAGTTCTTC
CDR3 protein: CASREQGTSYNEQFF

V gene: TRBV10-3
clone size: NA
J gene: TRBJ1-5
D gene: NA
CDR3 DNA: TGTGCCATCAGTGAGTCGGGGGGTACCAGCAATCAGCCCCAGCATTTT
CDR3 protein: CAISESGGTSNQPQHF

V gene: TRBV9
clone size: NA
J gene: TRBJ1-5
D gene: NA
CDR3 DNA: TGTGCCAGCAGCGTAGAGGGGCAGGACAATCAGCCCCAGCATTTT
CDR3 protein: CASSVEGQDNQPQHF

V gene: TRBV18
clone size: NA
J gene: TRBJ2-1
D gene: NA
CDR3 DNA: TGTGCCAGCTCCTCGGCATCAGGAAATGAGCAGTTCTTC
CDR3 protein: CASSSASGNEQFF

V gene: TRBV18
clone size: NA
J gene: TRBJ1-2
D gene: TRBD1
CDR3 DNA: TGTGCCAGCTCACAGGGGGACAGGGGAGTCTATGGCTACACCTTC
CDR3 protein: CASSQGDRGVYGYTF

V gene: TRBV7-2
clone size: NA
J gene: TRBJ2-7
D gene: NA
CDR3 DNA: TGTGCCAGCAGCTTATCTTATGCCTACGAGCAGTACTTC
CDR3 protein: CASSLSYAYEQYF

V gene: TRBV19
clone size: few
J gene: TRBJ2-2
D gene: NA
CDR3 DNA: TGTGCCAGTAGTATAGATCTCACGGGGGGCGACACCGGGGAGCTGTTTTTT
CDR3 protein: CASSIDLTGGDTGELFF

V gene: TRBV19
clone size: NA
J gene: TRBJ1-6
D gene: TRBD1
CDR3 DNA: TGTGCCAGTAGTATCCGACAGGGGATAAATTCACCCCTCCACTTT
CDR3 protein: CASSIRQGINSPLHF

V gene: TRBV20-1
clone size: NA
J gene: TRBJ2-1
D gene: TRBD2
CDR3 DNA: TGCAGTGCTAGTGACCTAGCGGGGTTGTCCTACAATGAGCAGTTCTTC
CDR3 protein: CSASDLAGLSYNEQFF

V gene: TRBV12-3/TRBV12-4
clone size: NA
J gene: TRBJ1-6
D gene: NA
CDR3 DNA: TGTGCCAGCCAGACAGAATATAATTCACCCCTCCACTTT
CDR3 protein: CASQTEYNSPLHF

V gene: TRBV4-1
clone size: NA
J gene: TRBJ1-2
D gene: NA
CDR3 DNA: TGCGCCAGCAGTCAAGCCTTTCCACAAGCTAACTATGGCTACACCTTC
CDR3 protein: CASSQAFPQANYGYTF

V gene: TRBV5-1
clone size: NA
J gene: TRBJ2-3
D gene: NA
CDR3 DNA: TGCGCCAGCAGCTTGGGGTCTTTCACTAGGACAGATACGCAGTATTTT
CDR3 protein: CASSLGSFTRTDTQYF

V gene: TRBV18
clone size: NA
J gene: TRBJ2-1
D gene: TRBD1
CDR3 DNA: TGTGCCAGCTCACTTGGGACAGGGGGCCTCAATGAGCAGTTCTTC
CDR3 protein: CASSLGTGGLNEQFF

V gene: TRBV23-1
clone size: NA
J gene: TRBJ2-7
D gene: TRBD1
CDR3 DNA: TGCGCCAGCAGTCGCCCGGGACAGGGGGATTTAGAGCAGTACTTC
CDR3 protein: CASSRPGQGDLEQYF

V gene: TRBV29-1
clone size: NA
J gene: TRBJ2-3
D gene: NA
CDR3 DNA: TGCAGCGTTGAGGGGCTCTATGGAGATACGCAGTATTTT
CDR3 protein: CSVEGLYGDTQYF

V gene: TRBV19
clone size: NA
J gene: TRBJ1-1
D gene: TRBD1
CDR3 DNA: TGTGCCAGTAACAGGGGCAGGGTGAACACTGAAGCTTTCTTT
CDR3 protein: CASNRGRVNTEAFF

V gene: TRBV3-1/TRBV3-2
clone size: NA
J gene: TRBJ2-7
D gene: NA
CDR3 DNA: TGTGCCAGCGAAGGGGCATCCTACGAGCAGTACTTC
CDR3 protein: CASEGASYEQYF

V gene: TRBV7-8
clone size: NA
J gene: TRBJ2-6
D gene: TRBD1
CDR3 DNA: TGTGCCAGCAGCTTACTTACAGGGGGCGAAGCTGGGGCCAACGTCCTGACTTTC
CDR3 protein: CASSLLTGGEAGANVLTF

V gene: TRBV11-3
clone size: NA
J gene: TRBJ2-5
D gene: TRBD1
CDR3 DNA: TGTGCCAGCAGCGCACAGGGGGGACAAGAGACCCAGTACTTC
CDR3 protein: CASSAQGGQETQYF

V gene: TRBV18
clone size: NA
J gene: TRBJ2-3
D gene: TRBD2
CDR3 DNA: TGTGCCAGCTCACGGGCTAGCGGGGCCACAGATACGCAGTATTTT
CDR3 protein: CASSRASGATDTQYF

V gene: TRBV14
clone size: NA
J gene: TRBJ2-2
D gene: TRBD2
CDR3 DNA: TGTGCCAGCAGCCAATTCCGGACTAGCGGGCGAACCGGGGAGCTGTTTTTT
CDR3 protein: CASSQFRTSGRTGELFF

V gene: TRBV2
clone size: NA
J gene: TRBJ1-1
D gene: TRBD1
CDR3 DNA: TGTGCCATCGAAGGGACAGGGAACACTGAAGCTTTCTTT
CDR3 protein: CAIEGTGNTEAFF

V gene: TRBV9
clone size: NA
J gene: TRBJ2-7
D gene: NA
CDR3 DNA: TGTGCCAGCAGCCGCCAGGGATACGAGCAGTACTTC
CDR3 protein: CASSRQGYEQYF

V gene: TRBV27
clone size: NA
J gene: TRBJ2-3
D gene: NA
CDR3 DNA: TGTGCCAGCAGTCCTCGCACAGATACGCAGTATTTT
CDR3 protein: CASSPRTDTQYF

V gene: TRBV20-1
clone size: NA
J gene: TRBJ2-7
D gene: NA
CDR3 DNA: TGCAGTGCCAGGACTACCTACGAGCAGTACTTC
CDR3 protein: CSARTTYEQYF